This entry lists 17 T cell receptor beta chains sequenced from one sample in a study of CD8+CD57+ T cells in acquired aplastic anemia. The template used for profiling TCR beta VDJ and CDR3 was genomic DNA. TCRdb re-called the reads with MiXCR, one entry per CDR3 protein. Of 86,000 or so distinct CDR3 sequences detected, under 50% appear once; the ten largest clones hold approximately 61%. Specimen: sorted CD4+, CD8+, or CD8+CD57+ T cells (not recorded which) from PBMCs. All receptors come from a human donor in good health, serving as a control.

Concerning this clonotype itself: A much larger clone differs by one base, so this may be a read error. The chain has TRBV20-1 and TRBJ2-1; 10 bases match TRBD2. Trimming removed 5 bases from V and 7 bases from J; junction bases left unmatched: 11. The CDR3 has 15 residues. From germline, CDR1 is DFQATT and CDR2 SNEGSKA (reference sequence). The CDR3 loop reads CSAGALAGGSNEQFF. In DNA, the CDR3 is TGCAGTGCTGGGGCCTTAGCGGGGGGTTCGAATGAGCAGTTCTTC.

CDR3 sequence reads: CASSEWDNSPLHF. CDR3 coding DNA: TGCGCCAGCAGTGAATGGGACAATTCACCCCTCCACTTT. The chain uses TRBV10-1 and TRBJ1-6, with D perhaps matching TRBD1 (5 bases). This CDR3 contains 13 residues. Trimming stripped 3 bases from V and 7 bases from J, with 7 bases between. Germline V gene lookup returns CDR1 WNHNN and CDR2 SYGVQD (reference sequence).

This clonotype was found once. The chain recombines TRBV10-3 with TRBJ1-2; possibly TRBD1 for D (5 bases). V was trimmed by 3 bases and J by 6 bases, leaving 14 bases between them. The CDR3 runs 14 residues. Germline V gene sequence: CDR1 ENHRY, CDR2 SYGVKD. CDR3 in amino acids: CAISDQGYIDGYTF. CDR3 sequence (DNA): TGTGCCATCAGTGATCAGGGCTACATTGATGGCTACACCTTC.

This clonotype was detected ten times or more. The CDR3 DNA sequence: TGTGCCAGCAGCCGGACAGGGGGGGATACGCAGTATTTT. Translating it yields CASSRTGGDTQYF. This sequence joins TRBV6-1 and TRBJ2-3; 10 bases match TRBD1. The V and J ends lost 6 bases and 6 bases, in that order; junction bases with no gene match: 3. CDR1 and CDR2 from the germline V gene are MNHNS and SASEGT. This CDR3 has 13 amino acids.

At least ten counts were recorded for this clonotype. V and J are TRBV4-1 and TRBJ1-2; 10 nucleotides line up with TRBD1. V shed 1 base and J 6 bases; nucleotides not matched to a gene: 5. The CDR3 extends over 15 amino acids. Germline CDR1 MGHRA, CDR2 YSYEKL. Here the CDR3 reads CASSQGLGTGDGYTF. CDR3 nucleotide sequence: TGCGCCAGCAGCCAAGGGCTAGGGACAGGGGATGGCTACACCTTC.

The chain combines TRBV13 with TRBJ2-5; perhaps TRBD1 as D (7 bases). The CDR3 covers 14 residues. V dropped 3 bases and J dropped 5 bases, with 13 bases sitting between them. CDR1 and CDR2 (germline): PRHDT, FYEKMQ (reference sequence). CDR3 region: CASSLEGATETQYF. The CDR3 DNA reads TGTGCCAGCAGCTTGGAGGGGGCTACGGAGACCCAGTACTTC.

V and J are TRBV7-9 and TRBJ1-1; D not certain. In germline, CDR1 is SEHNR, CDR2 FQNEAQ (reference sequence). V was clipped by 5 bases and J by 4 bases, with 17 bases between them. The CDR3 spans 15 residues. CDR3 region: CASSRLQRTSTEAFF. In nucleotides, the CDR3 is TGTGCCAGCAGCCGCCTCCAAAGGACTTCCACTGAAGCTTTCTTT.

Concerning this clonotype: A much larger clonotype is one base distant, so this may be a read error. The chain couples TRBV14 to TRBJ2-7, with D tentatively TRBD2 (5 bases). The CDR3 is 16 amino acids. CDR1 is SGHDN, CDR2 FVKESK, per germline. The CDR3 region has the DNA TGTGCCAGCAGCCAAGCTCCCGGGATTCTCTCCTACGAGCGGTACTTC. Residues: CASSQAPGILSYERYF.

This chain joins TRBV15 and TRBJ2-1; 10 nucleotides match TRBD1. V shed 4 bases and J 2 bases; nucleotides not matched to a gene: 5. Germline V gene data show CDR1 as LNHNV and CDR2 as YYDKDF (reference sequence). The CDR3 extends over 16 amino acids. DNA of the CDR3: TGTGCCACCAGCATAGGGGGACAGGGGACCTACAATGAGCAGTTCTTC. Residues: CATSIGGQGTYNEQFF.

This clonotype was observed a few times. The chain employs TRBV6-1 and TRBJ1-5; D ambiguous. Germline CDR1 is MNHNS and CDR2 is SASEGT. CDR3 length: 13 amino acids. Trimming left V 5 bases short and J 2 bases short, with 7 bases between. CDR3 nucleotides: TGTGCCAGCAGTCCCGACGGCAATCAGCCCCAGCATTTT. As protein: CASSPDGNQPQHF.

In its sample, this clonotype was seen once. The genes are TRBV9 and TRBJ2-3; 10 positions match TRBD2. The junction had 2 bases not matched to a gene; V was cut back by 4 bases and J by 3 bases. This CDR3 spans 14 amino acids. Germline CDR1 and CDR2: SGDLS and YYNGEE. The CDR3 sequence: CASSQLAGTDTQYF. CDR3 DNA: TGTGCCAGCAGCCAACTAGCGGGGACAGATACGCAGTATTTT.

Of note for this clonotype: A much larger clone differs by one base, so this may be a read error. The rearrangement joins TRBV11-2 to TRBJ2-5; 9 nucleotides match TRBD1. The V gene end was trimmed by 4 bases and the J gene end by 2 bases; junction bases not matched to a gene: 5. The germline V gene encodes CDR1 SGHAT and CDR2 FQNNGV. This CDR3 comprises 15 residues. The CDR3 here is CASSSTGGRQETQYF. CDR3 coding DNA: TGTGCCAGCAGCTCTACAGGGGGCCGGCAAGAGACCCAGTACTTC. The whole variable domain, filled in from reference TRBV11-2 and TRBJ2-5, reads EAGVAQSPRYKIIEKRQSVAFWCNPISGHATLYWYQQILGQGPKLLIQFQNNGVVDDSQLPKDRFSAERLKGVDSTLKIQPAKLEDSAVYLCASSSTGGRQETQYFGPGTRLLVL.

V gene TRBV15 combines with J gene TRBJ2-7; the match to TRBD2 covers 13 bases. Germline CDR1 reads LNHNV; CDR2 reads YYDKDF (reference sequence). V gave up 3 bases and J gave up 2 bases; unmatched junction bases: 4. CDR3 length: 16 residues. The CDR3 coding sequence is TGTGCCACCAGCAGCCAAGGGACTAGCGGGACCTACGAGCAGTACTTC. This gives the protein CATSSQGTSGTYEQYF.

The genes are TRBV24-1 and TRBJ2-7; D is perhaps TRBD1 (7 bases). This CDR3 comprises 15 residues. CDR1 KGHDR and CDR2 SFDVKD come from the germline V gene. Trimming took off 3 bases at V and 3 bases at J, with 14 bases between the two ends. Here the CDR3 DNA reads TGTGCCACCAGTGATGGGAGCCAGGGGGGCTACGAGCAGTACTTC. Translated: CATSDGSQGGYEQYF.

This clonotype was recorded many times. This rearrangement joins TRBV10-2 to TRBJ2-7, with 7 bases lining up with TRBD2. This CDR3 has 15 amino acids. Germline values: CDR1 WSHSY, CDR2 SAAADI. With 5 bases clipped from V and 4 bases from J, the junction kept 11 bases outside the gene matches. The CDR3 region has the DNA TGCGCCAGCAGTAGGGCAGTAGCGGGTCTTTACGAGCAGTACTTC. This translates into CASSRAVAGLYEQYF.

This clonotype was found many times. The chain is built from TRBV2 and TRBJ2-7; D unresolved. The CDR3 spans 12 residues. Germline CDR1 SNHLY, CDR2 FYNNEI. The V end lost 0 bases, the J end lost 6 bases, and 6 bases lay between the germline ends. The CDR3 region is CASSEAQPEQYF. CDR3 DNA: TGTGCCAGCAGTGAAGCGCAGCCCGAGCAGTACTTC.

As regards this clonotype: A read error may be the cause here, since a much bigger clone is one base away. The rearrangement uses TRBV12-3 or TRBV12-4 and TRBJ2-7; TRBD1 matches 8 bases. The CDR3 length is 13 residues. The CDR3 sequence is CASSRTGPDERYF. In DNA, the CDR3 is TGTGCCAGCTCCCGGACAGGGCCCGACGAGCGGTACTTC.